This T cell receptor beta chain was sequenced for a study of early T cells in non-severe SARS-CoV-2 infection. As for the study in general: With bulk RNA from unsorted whole blood as input, sequencing yielded unpaired chains.

Broader study findings: Reliance on VDJdb matching favored anti-spike CD8 responses; private and CD4 specificities were missed.

V shed 1 base and J shed 1 base, with 8 bases lying between them. The germline CDR1 and CDR2 sequences are SGHAT and FQNNGV. CDR3 length equals 15 residues. Molecules of cDNA were individually given unique molecular identifiers that were attached to them. In TCRdb, the 5' RACE reads were re-called with MiXCR into one record per CDR3 protein. The sample holds around 70,000 distinct CDR3 sequences, approximately 9% seen once. In regard to this clonotype: Its antigen is currently unknown.

The sample taken for sequencing was whole blood. The clonotype was recovered from an adult who was a healthcare worker with PCR-confirmed SARS-CoV-2 infection or an uninfected control (not recorded which). The J gene is TRBJ2-1, the V gene TRBV11-2; TRBD2 might be the D (6 bases). The CDR3 reads CASSLGLASYNEQFF. Written as DNA, the CDR3 is TGTGCCAGCAGCTTAGGTCTAGCGTCCTACAATGAGCAGTTCTTC.